The entry below gives a single T cell receptor (beta chain) sequence along with its context. TCRdb processed the PCR reads anew with MiXCR; each CDR3 protein has one entry. The table records about 640,000 distinct CDR3 sequences, 15% to 20% of them present only once. The CDR3 runs 17 residues. Trimming cost V 3 bases and J 0 bases; bases outside gene matches: 12. Per germline, CDR1 SGDLS and CDR2 YYNGEE. The data belong to a study of molecular identifiers for immune sequencing clone quantification. The source is a human donor in good health. Some libraries in this study had Jurkat cell RNA spiked in. The chain joins TRBV9 to TRBJ2-7, with 7 bases matching TRBD2. The sequenced sample was naive CD8+ T cells from blood, with Jurkat cell RNA spiked in. Subset noted: FACS-sorted CD8+CD4-CCR7+CD45RA+ naive T cells. For the CDR3, the DNA is TGTGCCAGCAGCGCCTCGTGGGCGGGGGATCACTCCTACGAGCAGTACTTC. It codes for CASSASWAGDHSYEQYF.